This TCR beta chain is from a study of blood T cell repertoires in COVID-19. Study-wide context: Specimens from acute and convalescent COVID-19 originated in the United States, Italy and Spain. Sources were T cells, B-cell-depleted T cells, or PBMCs; the material itself was cDNA or gDNA.

The CDR3 spans 12 residues. Germline CDR1 reads MDHEN; CDR2 reads SYDVKM. The V and J ends lost 5 bases and 7 bases respectively, with 11 bases between them. In the study's own analysis: Reference gene primer amplification gave nucleated cell count estimates. The table came from immunoSEQ multiplex PCR; TCRdb's copy has only in-frame clones and leaves some out. That table furnishes V, J and clone size, whereas the DNA furnished D and trimming. The data contain tens of thousands of clones, around 83% of them singletons. The receptor was derived from an elderly woman with acute or convalescent COVID-19. The specimen was peripheral blood. J is TRBJ1-1 and V is TRBV28; D is ambiguous. For the CDR3, the DNA is TGTGCCAGCAGTCAGCGGGAGGGTGAAGCTTTCTTT. This translates into CASSQREGEAFF.